Listed below are T cell receptor beta chains from one sample, sequenced in a study of blood T cell repertoires in COVID-19. Generated by immunoSEQ multiplex PCR, the TCRdb table keeps only in-frame clones and is missing some. This repertoire shows under 250,000 clones, approximately 86% found once; its top ten account for about 1.3%. The sequenced sample consisted of peripheral blood. The source is a man at least 80 years old with acute or convalescent COVID-19. CDR3s include the opening cysteine and the closing phenylalanine or tryptophan. D genes are given only for firm matches. The size entry is marked missing in some rows and otherwise reads once, few, many or a size class.

d_gene: NA; v_gene: TRBV14; j_gene: TRBJ1-2; abundance: NA; CDR3aa: CASSQWGEPLFGYTF; CDR3nt: TGTGCCAGCAGCCAATGGGGGGAGCCTTTGTTTGGCTACACCTTC
d_gene: NA; v_gene: TRBV6-5; j_gene: TRBJ1-1; abundance: NA; CDR3aa: CASSYDIGAMGTEAFF; CDR3nt: TGTGCCAGCAGTTATGATATTGGGGCTATGGGCACTGAAGCTTTCTTT
d_gene: TRBD2; v_gene: TRBV7-9; j_gene: TRBJ2-1; abundance: few; CDR3aa: CASSFYISGSTNYEQFF; CDR3nt: TGTGCCAGCAGCTTTTACATTAGCGGGAGTACAAACTATGAGCAGTTCTTC
d_gene: NA; v_gene: TRBV25-1; j_gene: TRBJ2-2; abundance: NA; CDR3aa: CASSLDLNTGELFF; CDR3nt: TGTGCCAGCAGTTTAGACTTGAACACCGGGGAGCTGTTTTTT
d_gene: TRBD1; v_gene: TRBV7-2; j_gene: TRBJ1-2; abundance: NA; CDR3aa: CASSLANPGQGYGYTF; CDR3nt: TGTGCCAGCAGCTTAGCCAACCCGGGACAGGGATATGGCTACACCTTC
d_gene: TRBD1; v_gene: TRBV19; j_gene: TRBJ2-5; abundance: NA; CDR3aa: CASSEDRGPETQYF; CDR3nt: TGTGCCAGTAGTGAAGACAGGGGGCCAGAGACCCAGTACTTC
d_gene: TRBD2; v_gene: TRBV7-3; j_gene: TRBJ2-7; abundance: NA; CDR3aa: CASSITSGGSYEQYF; CDR3nt: TGTGCCAGCAGCATCACTAGCGGGGGATCCTACGAGCAGTACTTC
d_gene: TRBD1; v_gene: TRBV18; j_gene: TRBJ1-6; abundance: few; CDR3aa: CASSPRDSNSPLHF; CDR3nt: TGTGCCAGCTCACCCCGGGACAGTAATTCACCCCTCCACTTT
d_gene: NA; v_gene: TRBV21-1; j_gene: TRBJ2-3; abundance: NA; CDR3aa: CASQSTDPLPSTDTQYF; CDR3nt: TGTGCCAGCCAATCGACAGATCCGCTTCCTAGCACAGATACGCAGTATTTT
d_gene: NA; v_gene: TRBV28; j_gene: TRBJ2-5; abundance: NA; CDR3aa: CASSSYRISGETQYF; CDR3nt: TGTGCCAGCAGTTCCTACCGAATCAGCGGAGAGACCCAGTACTTC
d_gene: TRBD2; v_gene: TRBV7-2; j_gene: TRBJ2-3; abundance: NA; CDR3aa: CASSLRTSGIADTQYF; CDR3nt: TGTGCCAGCAGCTTACGGACTAGCGGGATTGCAGATACGCAGTATTTT
d_gene: NA; v_gene: TRBV3-1/TRBV3-2; j_gene: TRBJ2-7; abundance: NA; CDR3aa: CASSSPRGSYEQYF; CDR3nt: TGTGCCAGCAGCTCGCCCCGGGGATCCTACGAGCAGTACTTC
d_gene: NA; v_gene: TRBV6-5; j_gene: TRBJ1-1; abundance: NA; CDR3aa: CASTLNTEAFF; CDR3nt: TGTGCCAGCACCTTGAACACTGAAGCTTTCTTT
d_gene: TRBD2; v_gene: TRBV14; j_gene: TRBJ2-1; abundance: NA; CDR3aa: CASSQASGRVGEQFF; CDR3nt: TGTGCCAGCAGCCAAGCCAGCGGGAGGGTCGGTGAGCAGTTCTTC
d_gene: TRBD1; v_gene: TRBV3-1/TRBV3-2; j_gene: TRBJ2-7; abundance: NA; CDR3aa: CASRRRQGCYEQYF; CDR3nt: TGTGCCAGCAGAAGAAGACAGGGCTGCTACGAGCAGTACTTC
d_gene: NA; v_gene: TRBV7-2; j_gene: TRBJ1-4; abundance: NA; CDR3aa: CASSPPGGANEKLFF; CDR3nt: TGTGCCAGCAGCCCCCCGGGGGGGGCTAATGAAAAACTGTTTTTT